This TCR beta chain derives from a study of T cell changes during pregnancy in multiple sclerosis. The table came from immunoSEQ multiplex PCR; TCRdb's copy has only in-frame clones and leaves some out. There are under 25,000 clones in the sample; about 85% occur only once, and roughly 7.6% lies in the top ten. The TCR comes from a female donor with multiple sclerosis, enrolled in a pregnancy study. Here the sequenced sample was CD8+ T cells from peripheral blood mononuclear cells, taken before pregnancy.

The CDR3: CASSALTGDYNEQFF. In nucleotides, the CDR3 is TGTGCCAGCAGCGCTCTGACAGGGGACTACAATGAGCAGTTCTTC. The chain carries TRBV9 and TRBJ2-1; 8 bases are a match to TRBD1. The germline gives CDR1 SGDLS, CDR2 YYNGEE. Trimming took 3 bases from V and 3 from J; bases not matched to a gene: 5. The CDR3 runs 15 residues.